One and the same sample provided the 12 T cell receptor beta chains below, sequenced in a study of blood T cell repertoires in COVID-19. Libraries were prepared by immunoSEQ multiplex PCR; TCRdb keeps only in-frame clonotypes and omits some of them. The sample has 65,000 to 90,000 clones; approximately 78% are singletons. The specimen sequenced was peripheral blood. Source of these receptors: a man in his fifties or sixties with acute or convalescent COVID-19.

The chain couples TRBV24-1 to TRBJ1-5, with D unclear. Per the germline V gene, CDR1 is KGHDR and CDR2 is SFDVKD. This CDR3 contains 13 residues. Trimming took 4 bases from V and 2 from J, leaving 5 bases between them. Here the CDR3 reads CATSDSGNQPQHF. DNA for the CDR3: TGTGCCACCAGTGACAGCGGCAATCAGCCCCAGCATTTT.

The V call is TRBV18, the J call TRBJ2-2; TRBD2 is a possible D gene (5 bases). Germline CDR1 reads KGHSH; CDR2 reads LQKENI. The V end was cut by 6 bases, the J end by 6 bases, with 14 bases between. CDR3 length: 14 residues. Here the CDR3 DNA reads TGTGCCAGCTCCCCCGACTACGGGGCCGGGGAGCTGTTTTTT. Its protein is CASSPDYGAGELFF.

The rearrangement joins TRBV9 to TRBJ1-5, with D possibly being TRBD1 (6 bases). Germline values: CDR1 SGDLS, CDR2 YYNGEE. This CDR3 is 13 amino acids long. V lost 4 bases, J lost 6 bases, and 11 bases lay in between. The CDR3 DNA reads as TGTGCCAGCAGCCCGCAAGGGGGTCAGCCCCAGCATTTT. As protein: CASSPQGGQPQHF.

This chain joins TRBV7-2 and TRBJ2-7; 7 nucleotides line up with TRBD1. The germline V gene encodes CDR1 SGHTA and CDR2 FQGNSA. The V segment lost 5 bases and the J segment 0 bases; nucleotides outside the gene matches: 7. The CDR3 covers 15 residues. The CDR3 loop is CASSLGTVVSYEQYF. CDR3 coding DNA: TGTGCCAGCAGCCTAGGGACAGTAGTCTCCTACGAGCAGTACTTC.

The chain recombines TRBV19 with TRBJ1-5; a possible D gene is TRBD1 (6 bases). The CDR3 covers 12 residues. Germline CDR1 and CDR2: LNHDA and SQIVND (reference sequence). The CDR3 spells CAGGPSNQPQHF. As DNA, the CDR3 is TGTGCGGGGGGGCCGAGCAATCAGCCCCAGCATTTT.

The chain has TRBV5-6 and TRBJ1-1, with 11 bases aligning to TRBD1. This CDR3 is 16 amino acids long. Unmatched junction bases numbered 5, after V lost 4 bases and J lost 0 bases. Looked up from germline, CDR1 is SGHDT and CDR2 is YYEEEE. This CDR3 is CASSAGTGGMNTEAFF. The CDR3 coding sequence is TGTGCCAGCAGCGCCGGGACAGGGGGTATGAACACTGAAGCTTTCTTT. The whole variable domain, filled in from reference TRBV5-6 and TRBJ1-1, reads DAGVTQSPTHLIKTRGQQVTLRCSPKSGHDTVSWYQQALGQGPQFIFQYYEEEERQRGNFPDRFSGHQFPNYSSELNVNALLLGDSALYLCASSAGTGGMNTEAFFGQGTRLTVV.

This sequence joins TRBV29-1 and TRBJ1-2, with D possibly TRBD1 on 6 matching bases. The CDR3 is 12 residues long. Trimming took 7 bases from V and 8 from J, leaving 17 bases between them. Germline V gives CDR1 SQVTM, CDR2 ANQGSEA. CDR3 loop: CSAPDRIYGYTF. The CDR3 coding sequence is TGCAGCGCCCCGGACAGAATATACGGCTACACCTTC.

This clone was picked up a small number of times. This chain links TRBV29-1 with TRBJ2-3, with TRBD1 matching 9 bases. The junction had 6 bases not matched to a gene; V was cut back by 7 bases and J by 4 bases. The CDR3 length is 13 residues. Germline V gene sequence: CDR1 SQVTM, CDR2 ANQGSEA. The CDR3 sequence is CSGGQGSADTQYF. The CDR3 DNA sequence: TGCAGCGGAGGACAGGGGTCGGCAGATACGCAGTATTTT.

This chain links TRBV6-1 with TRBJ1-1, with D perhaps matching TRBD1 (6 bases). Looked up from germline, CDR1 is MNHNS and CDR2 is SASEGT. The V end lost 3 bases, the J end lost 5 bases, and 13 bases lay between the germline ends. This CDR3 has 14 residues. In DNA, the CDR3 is TGTGCCAGCAGTGACAGGGGAAAGAGGACTGAAGCTTTCTTT. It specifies CASSDRGKRTEAFF.

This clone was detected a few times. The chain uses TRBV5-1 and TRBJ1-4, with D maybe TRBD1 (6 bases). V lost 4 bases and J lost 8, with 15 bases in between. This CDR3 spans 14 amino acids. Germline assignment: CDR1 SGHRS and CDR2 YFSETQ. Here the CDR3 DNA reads TGCGCCAGCAGCGAGGACAGATTAAGGGAAAAACTGTTTTTT. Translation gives CASSEDRLREKLFF. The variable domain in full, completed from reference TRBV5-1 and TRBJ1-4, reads KAGVTQTPRYLIKTRGQQVTLSCSPISGHRSVSWYQQTPGQGLQFLFEYFSETQRNKGNFPGRFSGRQFSNSRSEMNVSTLELGDSALYLCASSEDRLREKLFFGSGTQLSVL.

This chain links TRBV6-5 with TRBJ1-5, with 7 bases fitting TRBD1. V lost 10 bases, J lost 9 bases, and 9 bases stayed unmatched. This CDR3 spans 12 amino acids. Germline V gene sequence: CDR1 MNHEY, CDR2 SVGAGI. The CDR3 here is CATGDRPGPQHF. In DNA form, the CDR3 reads TGTGCCACCGGGGACAGACCAGGGCCCCAGCATTTT.

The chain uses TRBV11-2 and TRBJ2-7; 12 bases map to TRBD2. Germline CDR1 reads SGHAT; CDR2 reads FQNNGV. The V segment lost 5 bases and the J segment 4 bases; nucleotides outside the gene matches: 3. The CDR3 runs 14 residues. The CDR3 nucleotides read TGTGCCAGCAGCCGGACTAGCGGGATATACGAGCAGTACTTC. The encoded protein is CASSRTSGIYEQYF.